This T cell receptor (beta chain) is from a study of cytomegalovirus exposure and HLA in healthy donors. About the study: A previous analysis identified approximately 110 million unique TCR beta sequences derived from roughly 190 million T cells.

Points from the study as a whole: Among immune exposure information, only CMV serostatus was available.

Per germline, CDR1 MNHEY and CDR2 SMNVEV (reference sequence). The length of the CDR3 is 13 residues. The V end lost 0 bases, the J end lost 9 bases, and 9 bases lay between the germline ends. The PCR was carried out with 60 Vbeta primers and 13 Jbeta primers. Sequenced by immunoSEQ multiplex PCR; TCRdb stores in-frame clones only, minus some. The sample includes around 190,000 clones, roughly 85% seen only once; the top ten take 0.69%. As to this clone: Its antigen is as yet unknown.

This chain uses TRBV27 with TRBJ2-1, with D maybe TRBD2 (5 bases). Sequencing input: PBMCs. This receptor was taken from a woman between 40 and 55 years old in good health and CMV-seronegative. In nucleotides, the CDR3 is TGTGCCAGCAGTTTATCGCTGGGAGCTGAGCAGTTCTTC. It is translated as CASSLSLGAEQFF.